Following are 5 T cell receptor beta chains from one sample sequenced in a study of Ad26.COV2.S vaccination and SARS-CoV-2 variants. Treatment in this sample: 15 to 20 received Ad26.COV2.S at low or high dose, single or two shots; about five received placebo; per-sample allocation not given. Repertoires come from day 63 after the first vaccine or placebo injection. Sequencing was performed with immunoSEQ multiplex PCR; in TCRdb, only in-frame clones are kept and a portion is missing. The repertoire includes some 420,000 clones, more than 75% of them detected once, and less than 4% sits in the top ten. Sequencing used peripheral blood, obtained in a trial of Ad26.COV2.S vaccine versus placebo. The receptors were sampled from a person between 18 and 60 years old who received the Ad26.COV2.S COVID-19 vaccine or a placebo.

In its sample, this clone was seen once. V gene TRBV19 combines with J gene TRBJ2-2, with TRBD2 matching over 7 bases. The CDR3 extends over 17 amino acids. Germline V CDR1 and CDR2: LNHDA, SQIVND (reference sequence). The ends lost 4 bases at V and 1 base at J; junction bases unmatched: 9. In nucleotides, the CDR3 is TGTGCCAGTAGTAAGATGGGGACTATTAGGAACACCGGGGAGCTGTTTTTT. This encodes CASSKMGTIRNTGELFF. The complete variable domain, with remaining parts taken from reference TRBV19 and TRBJ2-2, reads DGGITQSPKYLFRKEGQNVTLSCEQNLNHDAMYWYRQDPGQGLRLIYYSQIVNDFQKGDIAEGYSVSREKKESFPLTVTSAQKNPTAFYLCASSKMGTIRNTGELFFGEGSRLTVL.

This clone appeared a few times. The CDR3 region has the DNA TGCGCCAGCAGCCGCCGGTCTGAGGACGGCCAGTACTTC. Protein sequence: CASSRRSEDGQYF. The rearrangement uses TRBV4-1 and TRBJ2-7; D is uncertain. The length of the CDR3 is 13 residues. Germline CDR1 MGHRA, CDR2 YSYEKL. V was shortened by 4 bases and J by 10 bases, with 17 bases between the two germline ends.

The chain recombines TRBV15 with TRBJ2-3; 9 bases are a match to TRBD2. This CDR3 region has 15 residues. J gave up 5 bases and V 5 bases, and 8 bases lay outside the gene matches. In germline, CDR1 is LNHNV, CDR2 YYDKDF (reference sequence). For the CDR3, the DNA is TGTGCCACCAGCGTAGCGGGGGCCAGAATAGATACGCAGTATTTT. Translated, it gives CATSVAGARIDTQYF.

CDR3 amino acids: CAWGRGAKEQYF. In DNA, the CDR3 is TGTGCCTGGGGCCGGGGGGCAAAAGAGCAGTACTTC. The chain uses TRBV30 and TRBJ2-7, with D perhaps TRBD2 (7 bases). Trimming left V 5 bases short and J 7 bases short, with 15 bases between. The CDR3 covers 12 residues. The germline CDR1 and CDR2 sequences are GTSNPN and SVGIG (reference sequence).

The chain couples TRBV7-2 to TRBJ2-7; 10 nucleotides align to TRBD1. The CDR3 covers 16 residues. CDR1 and CDR2 from the germline V gene are SGHTA and FQGNSA. The V gene end was trimmed by 5 bases and the J gene end by 3 bases; junction bases not matched to a gene: 10. The CDR3 bases are TGTGCCAGCAGCGGATCCAGGACAGGGGGGAGCTACGAGCAGTACTTC. Translation gives CASSGSRTGGSYEQYF.